This T cell receptor (beta chain) was profiled in a study of control samples from healthy donors and cancer patients. In germline, CDR1 is SEHNR, CDR2 FQNEAQ (reference sequence). V was clipped by 4 bases and J by 3 bases; unmatched bases: 20. CDR3 length: 19 residues. Assay: immunoSEQ multiplex PCR; the TCRdb copy retains only in-frame clones and omits some. Of about 58,000 clones listed, about 87% are singletons. The rearrangement joins TRBV7-9 to TRBJ1-2, with 7 bases aligning to TRBD1. This sequence originates from a woman aged 55 to 70 with lung cancer. The sequenced sample was PBMCs. CDR3 sequence reads: CASSSLGSDRADGYYGYTF. The CDR3, as DNA: TGTGCCAGCAGCTCTCTTGGGAGCGACAGGGCCGACGGGTACTATGGCTACACCTTC.